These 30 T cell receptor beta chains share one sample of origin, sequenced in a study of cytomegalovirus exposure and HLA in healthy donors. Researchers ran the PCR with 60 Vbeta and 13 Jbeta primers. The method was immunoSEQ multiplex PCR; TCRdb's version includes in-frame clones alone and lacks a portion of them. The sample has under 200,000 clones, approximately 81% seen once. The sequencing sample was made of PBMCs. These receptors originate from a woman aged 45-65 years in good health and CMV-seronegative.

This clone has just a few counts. CDR3 sequence: CASSEAPLSAWDTQYF. DNA of the CDR3: TGTGCCAGCAGTGAAGCGCCCCTGAGTGCCTGGGATACGCAGTATTTT. The V and J genes are TRBV6-1 and TRBJ2-3; no definite D call. Trimming cost V 0 bases and J 6 bases, with 16 bases left between them. This CDR3 comprises 16 residues. Germline CDR1 reads MNHNS; CDR2 reads SASEGT.

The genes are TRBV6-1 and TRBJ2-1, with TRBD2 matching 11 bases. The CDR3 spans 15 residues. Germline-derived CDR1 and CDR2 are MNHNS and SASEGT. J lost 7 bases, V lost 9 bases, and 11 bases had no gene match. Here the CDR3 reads CASTLPGLADNEQFF. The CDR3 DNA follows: TGTGCCAGTACACTCCCGGGACTAGCGGATAATGAGCAGTTCTTC.

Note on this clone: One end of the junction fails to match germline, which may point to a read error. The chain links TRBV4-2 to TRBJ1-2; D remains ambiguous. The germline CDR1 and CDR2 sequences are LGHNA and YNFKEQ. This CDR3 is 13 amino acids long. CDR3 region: CASSQTDGYGHTF. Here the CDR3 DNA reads TGTGCCAGCAGCCAAACAGACGGCTATGGCCACACCTTC.

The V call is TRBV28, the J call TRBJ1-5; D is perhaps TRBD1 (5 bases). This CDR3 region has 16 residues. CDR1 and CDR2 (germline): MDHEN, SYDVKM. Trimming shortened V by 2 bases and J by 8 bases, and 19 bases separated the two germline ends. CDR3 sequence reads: CASSLRRQGRGKPQHF. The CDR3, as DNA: TGTGCCAGCAGTTTAAGGCGTCAGGGCCGAGGTAAGCCCCAGCATTTT. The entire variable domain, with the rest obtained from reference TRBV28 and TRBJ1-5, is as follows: DVKVTQSSRYLVKRTGEKVFLECVQDMDHENMFWYRQDPGLGLRLIYFSYDVKMKEKGDIPEGYSVSREKKERFSLILESASTNQTSMYLCASSLRRQGRGKPQHFGDGTRLSIL.

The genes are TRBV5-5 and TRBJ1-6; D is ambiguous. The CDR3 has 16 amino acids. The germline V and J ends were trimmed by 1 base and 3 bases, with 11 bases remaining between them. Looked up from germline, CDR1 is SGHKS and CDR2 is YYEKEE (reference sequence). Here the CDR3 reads CASSLKILDYNSPLHF. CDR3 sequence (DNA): TGTGCCAGCAGCTTGAAAATTCTAGACTATAATTCACCCCTCCACTTT.

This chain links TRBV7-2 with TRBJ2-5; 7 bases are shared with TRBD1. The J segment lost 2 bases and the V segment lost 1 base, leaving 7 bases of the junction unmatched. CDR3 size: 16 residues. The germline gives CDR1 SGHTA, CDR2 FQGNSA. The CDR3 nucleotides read TGTGCCAGCAGCTTAGGCCCGGCCAGGGGGCAAGAGACCCAGTACTTC. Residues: CASSLGPARGQETQYF.

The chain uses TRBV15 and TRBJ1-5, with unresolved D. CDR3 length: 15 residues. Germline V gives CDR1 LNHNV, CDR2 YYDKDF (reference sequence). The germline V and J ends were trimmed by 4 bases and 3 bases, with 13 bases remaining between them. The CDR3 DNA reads TGTGCCACCAGCATTGGGGAGAGGAACAATCAGCCCCAGCATTTT. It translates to CATSIGERNNQPQHF.

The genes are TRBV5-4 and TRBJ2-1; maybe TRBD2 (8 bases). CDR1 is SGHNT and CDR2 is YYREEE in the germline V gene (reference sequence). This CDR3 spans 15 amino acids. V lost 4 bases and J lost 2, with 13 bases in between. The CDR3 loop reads CASSREGAPYNEQFF. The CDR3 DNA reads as TGTGCCAGCAGCCGGGAGGGGGCCCCCTACAATGAGCAGTTCTTC.

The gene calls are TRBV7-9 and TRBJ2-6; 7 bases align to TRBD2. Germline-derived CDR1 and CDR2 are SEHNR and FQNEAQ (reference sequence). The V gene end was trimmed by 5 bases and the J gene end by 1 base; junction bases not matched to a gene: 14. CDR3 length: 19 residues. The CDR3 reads CASSPRVQRDGSGANVLTF. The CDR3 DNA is TGTGCCAGCAGCCCGAGGGTCCAGCGGGACGGGTCTGGGGCCAACGTCCTGACTTTC. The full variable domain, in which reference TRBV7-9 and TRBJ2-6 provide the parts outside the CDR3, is DTGVSQNPRHKITKRGQNVTFRCDPISEHNRLYWYRQTLGQGPEFLTYFQNEAQLEKSRLLSDRFSAERPKGSFSTLEIQRTEQGDSAMYLCASSPRVQRDGSGANVLTFGAGSRLTVL.

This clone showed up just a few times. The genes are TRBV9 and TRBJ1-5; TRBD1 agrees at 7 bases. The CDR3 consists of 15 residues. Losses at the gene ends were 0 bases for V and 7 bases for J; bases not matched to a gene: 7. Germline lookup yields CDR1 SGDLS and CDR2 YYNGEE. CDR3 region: CASSVGDRAGQPQHF. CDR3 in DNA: TGTGCCAGCAGCGTAGGAGACAGGGCTGGACAGCCCCAGCATTTT.

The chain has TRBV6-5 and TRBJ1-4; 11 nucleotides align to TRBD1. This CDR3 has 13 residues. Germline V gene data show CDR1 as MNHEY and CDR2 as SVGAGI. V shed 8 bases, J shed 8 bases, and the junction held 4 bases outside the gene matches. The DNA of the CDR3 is TGTGCCAGCGGGGACAGGGGGAGGGAAAAACTGTTTTTT. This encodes CASGDRGREKLFF.

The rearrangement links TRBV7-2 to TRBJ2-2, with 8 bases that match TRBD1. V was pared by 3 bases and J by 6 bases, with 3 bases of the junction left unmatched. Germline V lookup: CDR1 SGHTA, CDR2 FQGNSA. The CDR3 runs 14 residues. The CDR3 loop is CASSFTQGAGELFF. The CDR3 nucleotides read TGTGCCAGCAGCTTCACACAGGGGGCCGGGGAGCTGTTTTTT.

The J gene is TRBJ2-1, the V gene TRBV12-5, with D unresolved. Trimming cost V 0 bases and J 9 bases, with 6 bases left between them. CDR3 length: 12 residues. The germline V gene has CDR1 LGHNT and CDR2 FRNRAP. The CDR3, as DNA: TGTGCTAGTGGTTTGGTACCCGGTGAGCAGTTCTTC. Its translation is CASGLVPGEQFF.

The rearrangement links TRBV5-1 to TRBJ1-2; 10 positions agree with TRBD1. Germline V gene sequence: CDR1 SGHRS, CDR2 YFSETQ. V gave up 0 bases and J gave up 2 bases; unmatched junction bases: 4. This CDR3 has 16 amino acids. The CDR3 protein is CASSLGGQGRNYGYTF. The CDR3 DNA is TGCGCCAGCAGCTTGGGGGGACAGGGGCGCAACTATGGCTACACCTTC.

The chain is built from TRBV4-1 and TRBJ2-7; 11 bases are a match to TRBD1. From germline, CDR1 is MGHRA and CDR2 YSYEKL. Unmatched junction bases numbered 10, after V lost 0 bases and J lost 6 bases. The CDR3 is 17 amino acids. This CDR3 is CASSQDPGQGALGEQYF. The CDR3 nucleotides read TGCGCCAGCAGCCAAGACCCCGGACAGGGGGCGCTTGGCGAGCAGTACTTC.

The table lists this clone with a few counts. The DNA for the CDR3 is TGTGCCAGCAGACCTAAGGCGGGACAGGGGGCTTACGAGCAGTACTTC. Translated: CASRPKAGQGAYEQYF. The chain carries TRBV7-9 and TRBJ2-7; 12 nucleotides match TRBD1. The ends lost 6 bases at V and 4 bases at J; junction bases unmatched: 10. Germline V CDR1 and CDR2: SEHNR, FQNEAQ (reference sequence). The CDR3 loop spans 16 amino acids.

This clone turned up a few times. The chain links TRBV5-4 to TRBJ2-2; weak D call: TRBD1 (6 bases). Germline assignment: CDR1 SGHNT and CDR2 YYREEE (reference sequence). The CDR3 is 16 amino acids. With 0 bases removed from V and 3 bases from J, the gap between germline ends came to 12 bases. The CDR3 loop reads CASSLAGTLYTGELFF. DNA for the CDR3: TGTGCCAGCAGCTTGGCCGGGACACTATACACCGGGGAGCTGTTTTTT.

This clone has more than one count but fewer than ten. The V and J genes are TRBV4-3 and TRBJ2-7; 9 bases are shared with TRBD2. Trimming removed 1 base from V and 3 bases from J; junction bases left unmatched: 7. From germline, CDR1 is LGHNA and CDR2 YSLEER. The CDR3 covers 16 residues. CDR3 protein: CASSQGTSGRLYEQYF. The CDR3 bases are TGCGCCAGCAGCCAAGGAACTAGCGGGCGGCTCTACGAGCAGTACTTC.

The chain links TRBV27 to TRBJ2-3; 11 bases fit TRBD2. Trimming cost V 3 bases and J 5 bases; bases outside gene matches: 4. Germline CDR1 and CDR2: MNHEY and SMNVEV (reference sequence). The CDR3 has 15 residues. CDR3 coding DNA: TGTGCCAGCAGTTTTAGCGGGGGGGCCAGAGATACGCAGTATTTT. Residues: CASSFSGGARDTQYF.

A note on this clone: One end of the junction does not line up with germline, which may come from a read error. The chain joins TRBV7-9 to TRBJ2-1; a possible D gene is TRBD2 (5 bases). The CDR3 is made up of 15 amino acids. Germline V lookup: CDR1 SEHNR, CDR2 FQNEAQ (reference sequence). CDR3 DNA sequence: TGTTCCAGCAGCTTATCCGGAGGAGGTTACAATGAGCAGTTCTTC. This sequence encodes CSSSLSGGGYNEQFF. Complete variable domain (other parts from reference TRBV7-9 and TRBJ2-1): DTGVSQNPRHKITKRGQNVTFRCDPISEHNRLYWYRQTLGQGPEFLTYFQNEAQLEKSRLLSDRFSAERPKGSFSTLEIQRTEQGDSAMYLCSSSLSGGGYNEQFFGPGTRLTVL.

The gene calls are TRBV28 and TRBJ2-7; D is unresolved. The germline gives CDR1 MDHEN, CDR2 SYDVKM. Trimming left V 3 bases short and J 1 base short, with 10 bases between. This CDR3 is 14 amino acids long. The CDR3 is CASSLIAGSYEQYF. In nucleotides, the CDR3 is TGTGCCAGCAGTTTGATCGCAGGATCCTACGAGCAGTACTTC.

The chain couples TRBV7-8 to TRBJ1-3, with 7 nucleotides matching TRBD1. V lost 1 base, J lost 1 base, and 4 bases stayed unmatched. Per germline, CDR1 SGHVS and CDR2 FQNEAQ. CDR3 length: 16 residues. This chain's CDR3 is CASSLDQGVSGNTIYF. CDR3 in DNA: TGTGCCAGCAGCTTAGACCAGGGGGTTTCTGGAAACACCATATATTTT.

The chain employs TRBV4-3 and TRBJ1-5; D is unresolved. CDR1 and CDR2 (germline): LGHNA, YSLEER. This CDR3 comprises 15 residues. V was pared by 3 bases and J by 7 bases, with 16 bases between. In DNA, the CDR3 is TGCGCCAGCAGCCAGGCCGTGGCGGCTGGGCAGCCCCAGCATTTT. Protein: CASSQAVAAGQPQHF.

This CDR3 reads CASSLPQQGGSPLHF. CDR3 coding DNA: TGTGCCAGTTCCTTGCCCCAACAGGGTGGGTCACCCCTCCACTTT. V usage is TRBV28 and J usage is TRBJ1-6; maybe TRBD1 (6 bases). This CDR3 contains 15 residues. Trimming took 9 bases from V and 10 from J, leaving 22 bases between them. CDR1 MDHEN and CDR2 SYDVKM come from the germline V gene.

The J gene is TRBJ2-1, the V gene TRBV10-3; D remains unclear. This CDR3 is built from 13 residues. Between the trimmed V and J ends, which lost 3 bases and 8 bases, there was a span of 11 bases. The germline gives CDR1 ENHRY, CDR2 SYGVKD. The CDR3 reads CAISDPGWYEQFF. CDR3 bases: TGTGCCATCAGTGACCCCGGGTGGTATGAGCAGTTCTTC.

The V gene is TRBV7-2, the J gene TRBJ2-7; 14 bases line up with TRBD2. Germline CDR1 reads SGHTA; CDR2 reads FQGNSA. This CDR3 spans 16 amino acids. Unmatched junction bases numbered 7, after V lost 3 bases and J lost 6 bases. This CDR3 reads CASSLGPGLAGVEQYF. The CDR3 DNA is TGTGCCAGCAGCTTGGGGCCGGGACTAGCGGGAGTCGAGCAGTACTTC. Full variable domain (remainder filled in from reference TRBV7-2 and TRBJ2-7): GAGVSQSPSNKVTEKGKDVELRCDPISGHTALYWYRQSLGQGLEFLIYFQGNSAPDKSGLPSDRFSAERTGGSVSTLTIQRTQQEDSAVYLCASSLGPGLAGVEQYFGPGTRLTVT.

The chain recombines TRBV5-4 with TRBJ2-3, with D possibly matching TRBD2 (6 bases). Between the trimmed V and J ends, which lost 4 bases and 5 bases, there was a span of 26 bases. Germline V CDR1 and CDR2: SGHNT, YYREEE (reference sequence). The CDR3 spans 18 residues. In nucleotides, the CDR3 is TGTGCCAGCAGCCCGGCGACTAGTCTTCATTCCCTCGGAGATACGCAGTATTTT. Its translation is CASSPATSLHSLGDTQYF.

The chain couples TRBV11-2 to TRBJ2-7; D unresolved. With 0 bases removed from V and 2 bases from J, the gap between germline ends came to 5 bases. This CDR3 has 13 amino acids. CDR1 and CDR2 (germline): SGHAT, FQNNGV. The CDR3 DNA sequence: TGTGCCAGCAGCTTAGACAGGACCTACGAGCAGTACTTC. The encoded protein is CASSLDRTYEQYF.

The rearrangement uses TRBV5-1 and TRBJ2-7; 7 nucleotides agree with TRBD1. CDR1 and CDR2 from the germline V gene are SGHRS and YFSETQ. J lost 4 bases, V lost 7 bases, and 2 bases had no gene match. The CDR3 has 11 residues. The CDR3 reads CASGDSYEQYF. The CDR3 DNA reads TGCGCCAGCGGGGACAGTTACGAGCAGTACTTC.

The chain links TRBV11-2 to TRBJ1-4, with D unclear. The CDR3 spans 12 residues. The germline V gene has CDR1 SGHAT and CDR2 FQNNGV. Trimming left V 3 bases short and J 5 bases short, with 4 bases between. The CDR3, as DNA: TGTGCCAGCAGCTTCTCCAATGAAAAACTGTTTTTT. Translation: CASSFSNEKLFF.